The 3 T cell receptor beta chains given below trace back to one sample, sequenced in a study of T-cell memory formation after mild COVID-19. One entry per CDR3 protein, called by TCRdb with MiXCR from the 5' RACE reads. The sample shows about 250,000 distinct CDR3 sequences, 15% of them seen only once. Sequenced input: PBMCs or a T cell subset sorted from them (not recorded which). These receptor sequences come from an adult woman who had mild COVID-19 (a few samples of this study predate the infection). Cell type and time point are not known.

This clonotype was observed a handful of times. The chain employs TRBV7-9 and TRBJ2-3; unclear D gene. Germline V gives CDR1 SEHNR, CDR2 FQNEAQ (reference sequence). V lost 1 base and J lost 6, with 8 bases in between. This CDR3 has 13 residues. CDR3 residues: CASSLGSSDTQYF. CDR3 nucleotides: TGTGCCAGCAGCTTAGGGTCCTCCGATACGCAGTATTTT.

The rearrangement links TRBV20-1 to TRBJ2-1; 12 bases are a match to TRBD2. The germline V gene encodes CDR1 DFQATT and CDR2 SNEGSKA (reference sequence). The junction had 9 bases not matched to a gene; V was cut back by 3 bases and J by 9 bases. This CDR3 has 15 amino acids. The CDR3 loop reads CSASGRLAGEGEQFF. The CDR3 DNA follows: TGCAGTGCTAGTGGGCGACTAGCGGGGGAGGGTGAGCAGTTCTTC.

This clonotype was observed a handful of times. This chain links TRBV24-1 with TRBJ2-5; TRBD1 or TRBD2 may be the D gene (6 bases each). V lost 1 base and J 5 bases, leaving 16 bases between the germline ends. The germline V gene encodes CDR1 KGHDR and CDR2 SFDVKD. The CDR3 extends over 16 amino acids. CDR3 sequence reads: CATSDLRGQGSETQYF. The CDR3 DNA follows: TGTGCCACCAGTGATTTACGGGGGCAGGGCAGCGAGACCCAGTACTTC.